The entry below gives a single TCR beta chain sequence along with its context. PCR was performed a second time for 7 to 11 cycles using a sample-barcoded 5' primer and a J-beta primer mix. TCRdb used MiXCR to reprocess the 5' RACE reads, holding one entry per CDR3 protein. The sample consists of some 1.7 million distinct CDR3 sequences, 28% of them appearing once. The sample originates from a study of blood T cells in healthy people across ages. This CDR3 spans 14 amino acids. With 6 bases removed from V and 5 bases from J, the gap between germline ends came to 13 bases. The V gene's germline CDR1 is MDHEN and CDR2 SYDVKM.

This sequence joins TRBV28 and TRBJ2-2, with D uncertain. The sequenced sample consisted of blood. This clonotype was sampled from a woman in her thirties in good health. The CDR3 loop is CASRSAYLTGELFF. The CDR3 bases are TGTGCCAGCAGGTCCGCCTACTTGACCGGGGAGCTGTTTTTT.